This record looks at one T cell receptor (beta chain) sequence and its context. The sample originates from a study of blood T cell repertoires in COVID-19. As for the study in general: There were acute and convalescent COVID-19 samples, and they came from the United States, Italy and Spain. T cells, B-cell-depleted T cells, or PBMCs provided the cDNA or gDNA that served as material.

In terms of age and location, participants ranged from roughly 18 to 89 years and lived in about two dozen US areas. Recovery meant two consecutive negative NP/OP PCR tests, professional clearance, or resolved symptoms. Method: immunoSEQ multiplex PCR; TCRdb's copy keeps in-frame clones and lacks some. In the table there are a few hundred thousand clones, roughly 87% of which are singletons. The receptor was derived from a woman between 25 and 40 years old who had recovered from COVID-19. The specimen sequenced was PBMCs or T cells enriched from blood (not recorded which).

CDR3 protein: CASSSTPQYSQYYGYTF. The CDR3 nucleotides read TGTGCCAGCAGCTCCACGCCTCAATACAGCCAGTACTATGGCTACACCTTC. V is TRBV5-4 and J is TRBJ1-2; D gene uncertain. CDR3 length: 17 amino acids. Germline lookup yields CDR1 SGHNT and CDR2 YYREEE (reference sequence). Trimming removed 3 bases from V and 3 bases from J, with 21 bases in between.